These 32 T cell receptor beta chains came from one sample sequenced in a study of Graves' ophthalmopathy and Graves' hyperthyroidism. RNA served as the template for amplifying TCR beta CDR3 regions. First-round RT-PCR employed HTBI primers, with a second-round multiplex PCR after it. TCRdb independently ran MiXCR on the multiplex PCR reads; one entry per CDR3 protein. This sample has about 400,000 distinct CDR3 sequences, with about a sixth found just once. The sample taken for sequencing was peripheral blood. Source of these receptors: a woman under 30 with Graves' ophthalmopathy.

This clonotype has ten or more counts. The chain is built from TRBV20-1 and TRBJ1-5; 7 bases fit TRBD1. Trimming removed 0 bases from V and 7 bases from J; junction bases left unmatched: 3. The CDR3 runs to 13 residues. In germline, CDR1 is DFQATT, CDR2 SNEGSKA (reference sequence). CDR3 in amino acids: CSAREGGEQPQHF. Here the CDR3 DNA reads TGCAGTGCTAGAGAAGGGGGCGAACAGCCCCAGCATTTT.

The sample holds many counts of this clonotype. This sequence joins TRBV20-1 and TRBJ2-7; D uncertain. Per the germline V gene, CDR1 is DFQATT and CDR2 is SNEGSKA (reference sequence). The CDR3 consists of 16 residues. The V end lost 2 bases, the J end lost 3 bases, and 20 bases lay between the germline ends. In DNA, the CDR3 is TGCAGTGCTAGAAGGCCCCCCCCAGGAAAGGTCTACGAGCAGTACTTC. Translated, it gives CSARRPPPGKVYEQYF.

This sequence joins TRBV11-2 and TRBJ2-7, with 14 bases aligning to TRBD2. The germline V gene encodes CDR1 SGHAT and CDR2 FQNNGV. The CDR3 is 17 residues long. Trimming took 10 bases from V and 7 from J; bases not matched to a gene: 18. The CDR3 DNA follows: TGTGCCACCGCAGGAGGGACTAGCGGGAGTCGGGGTTCGGAGCAGTACTTC. As protein: CATAGGTSGSRGSEQYF.

This clonotype came up many times. This chain uses TRBV28 with TRBJ2-3; D is uncertain. This CDR3 is built from 13 residues. The ends were cut back, 7 bases at V and 2 bases at J, with 10 bases in the middle. Germline V CDR1 and CDR2: MDHEN, SYDVKM. The CDR3 coding sequence is TGTGCCAGCAAAAGCGTTCTCACAGATACGCAGTATTTT. It specifies CASKSVLTDTQYF.

This clonotype was found a few times. The chain couples TRBV12-3 or TRBV12-4 to TRBJ1-1, with TRBD1 matching 7 bases. This CDR3 spans 15 amino acids. Trimming at V came to 1 base and at J to 1 base, leaving 3 bases not matched to a gene. The CDR3 bases are TGTGCCAGCAGTTTAGGAGGACAGGCGAACACTGAAGCTTTCTTT. Protein sequence: CASSLGGQANTEAFF.

At least ten counts were recorded for this clonotype. CDR3 in amino acids: CASSLGPGELFF. CDR3 DNA sequence: TGTGCCAGCAGCTTAGGACCCGGGGAGCTGTTTTTT. This chain uses TRBV11-2 with TRBJ2-2; D is unclear. Between the trimmed V and J ends, which lost 1 base and 6 bases, there was a span of 3 bases. The CDR3 length is 12 residues. CDR1 is SGHAT, CDR2 FQNNGV, per germline.

This clonotype was picked up one time. The chain employs TRBV19 and TRBJ1-1; no definite D call. V was shortened by 0 bases and J by 1 base, with 9 bases between the two germline ends. CDR1 is LNHDA, CDR2 SQIVND, per germline (reference sequence). The CDR3 totals 15 residues. The CDR3 bases are TGTGCCAGTAGTATAGAAAGGCAGAAGAACACTGAAGCTTTCTTT. Its translation is CASSIERQKNTEAFF.

This clonotype has ten or more counts. This chain joins TRBV7-2 and TRBJ2-5, with a tentative D call TRBD2 (5 bases). The germline V and J ends were trimmed by 2 bases and 1 base, with 8 bases remaining between them. This CDR3 is built from 14 residues. CDR1 SGHTA and CDR2 FQGNSA come from the germline V gene. DNA of the CDR3: TGTGCCAGCAGCTTACAGAGCGGCCAAGAGACCCAGTACTTC. Translating it yields CASSLQSGQETQYF.

This clonotype was detected many times. For the CDR3, the DNA is TGTGCCAGCAGCTTAGGAACGGTGCGGACTGAAGCTTTCTTT. It yields the protein CASSLGTVRTEAFF. The chain employs TRBV7-2 and TRBJ1-1, with D hard to call. The CDR3 consists of 14 residues. Trimming took 1 base from V and 5 from J, leaving 11 bases between them. Germline CDR1 reads SGHTA; CDR2 reads FQGNSA. Based on the CDR3 plus reference TRBV7-2 and TRBJ1-1, the full variable domain is GAGVSQSPSNKVTEKGKDVELRCDPISGHTALYWYRQSLGQGLEFLIYFQGNSAPDKSGLPSDRFSAERTGGSVSTLTIQRTQQEDSAVYLCASSLGTVRTEAFFGQGTRLTVV.

This clonotype was counted at least ten times. The chain recombines TRBV4-1 with TRBJ2-7, with 10 bases matching TRBD2. There are 15 residues in the CDR3. J gave up 1 base and V 1 base, and 1 base lay outside the gene matches. CDR1 and CDR2 (germline): MGHRA, YSYEKL. CDR3 amino acids: CASSQVTSGSYEQYF. The DNA of the CDR3 is TGCGCCAGCAGCCAAGTGACTAGCGGGTCCTACGAGCAGTACTTC.

A single count supports this clonotype. The rearrangement joins TRBV29-1 to TRBJ1-1; 9 nucleotides agree with TRBD1. The CDR3 length is 14 residues. V dropped 5 bases and J dropped 4; count of bases not matched to a gene: 8. The V gene's germline CDR1 is SQVTM and CDR2 ANQGSEA. DNA of the CDR3: TGCAGCGTTCGACAGGGGGAATCGTCCACTGAAGCTTTCTTT. This sequence encodes CSVRQGESSTEAFF. The full variable domain, its missing parts supplied by reference TRBV29-1 and TRBJ1-1, is SAVISQKPSRDICQRGTSLTIQCQVDSQVTMMFWYRQQPGQSLTLIATANQGSEATYESGFVIDKFPISRPNLTFSTLTVSNMSPEDSSIYLCSVRQGESSTEAFFGQGTRLTVV.

This clonotype has ten or more counts. This chain links TRBV28 with TRBJ2-5; D gene unclear. Germline-derived CDR1 and CDR2 are MDHEN and SYDVKM. V lost 3 bases and J lost 9, with 14 bases in between. CDR3 length equals 13 residues. CDR3 nucleotide sequence: TGTGCCAGCAGTTTCCGGAGCCATCAGGCCCAGTACTTC. It codes for CASSFRSHQAQYF.

V and J are TRBV27 and TRBJ2-7, with D hard to call. CDR1 MNHEY and CDR2 SMNVEV come from the germline V gene (reference sequence). V lost 5 bases and J 5 bases, leaving 16 bases between the germline ends. The CDR3 contains 14 residues. The DNA of the CDR3 is TGTGCCAGCAGTATAGACTCCCGAATGAACGAGCAGTACTTC. Translating gives CASSIDSRMNEQYF.

This clonotype came up many times. The V and J genes are TRBV10-3 and TRBJ2-7, with 9 bases aligning to TRBD1. The V segment lost 11 bases and the J segment 5 bases; nucleotides outside the gene matches: 7. The CDR3 covers 12 residues. Per germline, CDR1 ENHRY and CDR2 SYGVKD. The CDR3 DNA reads TGTGCCGCCAGGGGACAGGGTAACGAGCAGTACTTC. It yields the protein CAARGQGNEQYF.

The chain has TRBV12-3 or TRBV12-4 and TRBJ2-3; the D gene is possibly TRBD2 (6 bases). Trimming shortened V by 0 bases and J by 6 bases, and 7 bases separated the two germline ends. The CDR3 has 13 residues. CDR3 bases: TGTGCCAGCAGTTTAGCGGAGGGGGATACGCAGTATTTT. Translation: CASSLAEGDTQYF.

This clonotype was picked up many times. CDR3 bases: TGTGCCAGCAGTTTCGGACGACAGGGTCTATCCTACGAGCAGTACTTC. Its protein is CASSFGRQGLSYEQYF. The chain joins TRBV6-2 or TRBV6-3 to TRBJ2-7; 7 nucleotides align to TRBD1. Losses at the gene ends were 4 bases for V and 1 base for J; bases not matched to a gene: 10. This CDR3 has 16 residues. CDR1 MNHEY and CDR2 SVGEGT come from the germline V gene.

This clonotype occurred many times. The chain links TRBV7-2 to TRBJ2-2; the D gene is possibly TRBD2 (6 bases). V lost 1 base to trimming and J lost 7 bases, with 13 bases between them. The CDR3 spans 15 residues. Germline CDR1 and CDR2: SGHTA and FQGNSA. CDR3 sequence (DNA): TGTGCCAGCAGCTTAGTCTCGGGCGGGATCGGGGAGCTGTTTTTT. Translation gives CASSLVSGGIGELFF.

This clonotype was found many times. This rearrangement joins TRBV11-1 to TRBJ1-1, with D tentatively TRBD1 (6 bases). The V and J ends lost 8 bases and 0 bases respectively, with 10 bases between them. This CDR3 has 13 amino acids. Germline CDR1 is SGHAT and CDR2 is FQDESV (reference sequence). The DNA for the CDR3 is TGTGCCAGCGGGACACCTATGAACACTGAAGCTTTCTTT. Residues: CASGTPMNTEAFF.

This clonotype was found many times. This chain's CDR3 is CASSQLTRDRENQPQHF. DNA of the CDR3: TGCGCCAGCAGCCAACTGACCCGGGACAGGGAGAATCAGCCCCAGCATTTT. This chain connects TRBV4-1 to TRBJ1-5, with 9 bases identical to TRBD1. CDR1 and CDR2 from the germline V gene are MGHRA and YSYEKL. The trim removed 2 bases at V and 4 bases at J, leaving 9 bases unmatched. This CDR3 comprises 17 residues.

The V gene is TRBV18, the J gene TRBJ1-1; a weak D match, TRBD1 (5 bases). Germline V CDR1 and CDR2: KGHSH, LQKENI. V lost 3 bases to trimming and J lost 4 bases, with 18 bases between them. The CDR3 totals 16 residues. The CDR3 DNA is TGTGCCAGCTCACCTCGCCAGTGGGGACGGAGCACTGAAGCTTTCTTT. Translation gives CASSPRQWGRSTEAFF.

There are many counts of this clonotype. This chain links TRBV30 with TRBJ1-5, with D hard to call. The CDR3 totals 17 residues. Trimming stripped 1 base from V and 5 bases from J, with 21 bases between. Per the germline V gene, CDR1 is GTSNPN and CDR2 is SVGIG (reference sequence). CDR3 in amino acids: CAWSAPPSARAHQPQHF. CDR3 DNA sequence: TGTGCCTGGAGTGCCCCTCCGTCCGCCAGAGCCCATCAGCCCCAGCATTTT. The whole variable domain, filled in from reference TRBV30 and TRBJ1-5, reads SQTIHQWPATLVQPVGSPLSLECTVEGTSNPNLYWYRQAAGRGLQLLFYSVGIGQISSEVPQNLSASRPQDRQFILSSKKLLLSDSGFYLCAWSAPPSARAHQPQHFGDGTRLSIL.

This clonotype was found a few times. The rearrangement joins TRBV19 to TRBJ2-7, with TRBD2 matching over 10 bases. Germline-derived CDR1 and CDR2 are LNHDA and SQIVND (reference sequence). The CDR3 contains 15 residues. V dropped 6 bases and J dropped 6; count of bases not matched to a gene: 11. The CDR3 DNA sequence: TGTGCCAGTAGCCGACAATCTAGCGGGAGTCTCGAGCAGTACTTC. This sequence encodes CASSRQSSGSLEQYF.

This clonotype was found many times. The rearrangement uses TRBV3-1 and TRBJ2-2; 10 nucleotides agree with TRBD2. The CDR3 covers 15 residues. V trimming: 2 bases; J trimming: 6 bases; junction bases outside the gene matches: 3. CDR1 LGHDT and CDR2 YNNKEL come from the germline V gene (reference sequence). The CDR3 loop reads CASSQLAGVSGELFF. For the CDR3, the DNA is TGTGCCAGCAGCCAACTAGCGGGAGTGTCCGGGGAGCTGTTTTTT.

The gene calls are TRBV6-2 or TRBV6-3 and TRBJ1-1; D gene uncertain. The V gene's germline CDR1 is MNHEY and CDR2 SVGEGT. This CDR3 is 12 amino acids long. Trimming took off 4 bases at V and 6 bases at J, with 9 bases between the two ends. CDR3 DNA: TGTGCCAGCAGTTTTAGTGGCTCTGAAGCTTTCTTT. Translation gives CASSFSGSEAFF.

This clonotype was recorded at least ten times. V usage is TRBV28 and J usage is TRBJ2-6; D might be TRBD1 (6 bases). Deletions cut 4 bases from V and 4 bases from J, with 26 bases between. CDR1 and CDR2 (germline): MDHEN, SYDVKM. This CDR3 is built from 20 residues. The CDR3 nucleotides are TGTGCCAGCAGTTCCACCCCCCTTCGGCAGGGGTTCTCGGGGGCCAACGTCCTGACTTTC. Residues: CASSSTPLRQGFSGANVLTF. The full variable domain, in which reference TRBV28 and TRBJ2-6 provide the parts outside the CDR3, is DVKVTQSSRYLVKRTGEKVFLECVQDMDHENMFWYRQDPGLGLRLIYFSYDVKMKEKGDIPEGYSVSREKKERFSLILESASTNQTSMYLCASSSTPLRQGFSGANVLTFGAGSRLTVL.

This clonotype was observed at least ten times. The chain uses TRBV20-1 and TRBJ2-2, with 11 bases lining up with TRBD2. Germline V lookup: CDR1 DFQATT, CDR2 SNEGSKA (reference sequence). The CDR3 contains 17 residues. V gave up 6 bases and J gave up 1 base; unmatched junction bases: 10. The CDR3 sequence is CSATGLAVTQNTGELFF. The CDR3 nucleotides are TGCAGTGCCACGGGACTAGCGGTAACCCAGAACACCGGGGAGCTGTTTTTT.

There are many counts of this clonotype. J is TRBJ1-5 and V is TRBV6-2 or TRBV6-3; TRBD1 is a possible D gene (5 bases). This CDR3 has 13 residues. Trimming took off 3 bases at V and 5 bases at J, with 8 bases between the two ends. The germline CDR1 and CDR2 sequences are MNHEY and SVGEGT. This CDR3 is CASSYPGHQPQHF. CDR3 nucleotides: TGTGCCAGCAGTTATCCGGGGCATCAGCCCCAGCATTTT.

This clonotype has a count of ten or more. The chain couples TRBV29-1 to TRBJ2-2, with D possibly being TRBD1 or TRBD2 (5 bases each). The germline V gene encodes CDR1 SQVTM and CDR2 ANQGSEA. This CDR3 spans 15 amino acids. V lost 6 bases and J lost 0, with 14 bases in between. The CDR3 nucleotides read TGCAGCGTGGGTCGGGGCCGGACGAACACCGGGGAGCTGTTTTTT. It codes for CSVGRGRTNTGELFF.

This clonotype was counted at least ten times. The genes are TRBV28 and TRBJ1-1, with D perhaps matching TRBD1 (6 bases). In germline, CDR1 is MDHEN, CDR2 SYDVKM. Trimming took off 9 bases at V and 4 bases at J, with 15 bases between the two ends. This CDR3 comprises 13 residues. DNA of the CDR3: TGTGCCAGTGACAGGCGGGGGGGCACTGAAGCTTTCTTT. This gives the protein CASDRRGGTEAFF.

This clonotype occurred many times. The gene calls are TRBV7-2 and TRBJ1-1; TRBD1 is a possible D gene (5 bases). Germline-derived CDR1 and CDR2 are SGHTA and FQGNSA. This CDR3 contains 12 residues. The V and J ends lost 7 bases and 11 bases respectively, with 17 bases between them. Written as DNA, the CDR3 is TGTGCCAGCACCGACGGGGCCCCAAAGGCTTTCTTT. It yields the protein CASTDGAPKAFF.

This chain connects TRBV28 to TRBJ2-2; TRBD2 matches at 8 bases. CDR3 length equals 18 residues. The germline V gene has CDR1 MDHEN and CDR2 SYDVKM. The V gene end was trimmed by 2 bases and the J gene end by 1 base; junction bases not matched to a gene: 9. CDR3 bases: TGTGCCAGCAGTTTAGGAGGTTGGGGACTAGTGAACACCGGGGAGCTGTTTTTT. This sequence encodes CASSLGGWGLVNTGELFF.

This clonotype was seen at least ten times. The V and J genes are TRBV18 and TRBJ1-1, with D uncertain. From germline, CDR1 is KGHSH and CDR2 LQKENI. The V gene lost 2 bases and the J gene lost 0 bases, with 10 bases spanning the gap. The CDR3 sequence is 15 residues long. The CDR3 DNA sequence: TGTGCCAGCTCACCATCAAAACTCCTGAACACTGAAGCTTTCTTT. Protein product: CASSPSKLLNTEAFF.